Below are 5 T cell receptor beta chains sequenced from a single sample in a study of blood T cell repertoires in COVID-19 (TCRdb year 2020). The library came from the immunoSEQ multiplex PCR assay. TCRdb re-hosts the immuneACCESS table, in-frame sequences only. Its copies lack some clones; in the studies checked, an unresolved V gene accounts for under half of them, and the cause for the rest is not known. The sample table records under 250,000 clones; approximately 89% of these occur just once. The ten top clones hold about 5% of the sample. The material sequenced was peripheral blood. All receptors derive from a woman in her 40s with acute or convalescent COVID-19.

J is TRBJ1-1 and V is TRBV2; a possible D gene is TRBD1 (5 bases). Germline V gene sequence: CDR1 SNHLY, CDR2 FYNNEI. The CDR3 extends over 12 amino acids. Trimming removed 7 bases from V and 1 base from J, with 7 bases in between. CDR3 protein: CASMDTNTEAFF. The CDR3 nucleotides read TGTGCCAGCATGGACACGAACACTGAAGCTTTCTTT. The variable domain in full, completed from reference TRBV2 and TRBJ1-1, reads EPEVTQTPSHQVTQMGQEVILRCVPISNHLYFYWYRQILGQKVEFLVSFYNNEISEKSEIFDDQFSVERPDGSNFTLKIRSTKLEDSAMYFCASMDTNTEAFFGQGTRLTVV.

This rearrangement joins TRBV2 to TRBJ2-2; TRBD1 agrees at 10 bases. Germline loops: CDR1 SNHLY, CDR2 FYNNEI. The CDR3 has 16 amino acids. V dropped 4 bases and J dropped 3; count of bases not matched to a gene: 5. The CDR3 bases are TGTGCCAGCAGTGCCCCGGGACAGGGGTACACCGGGGAGCTGTTTTTT. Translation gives CASSAPGQGYTGELFF.

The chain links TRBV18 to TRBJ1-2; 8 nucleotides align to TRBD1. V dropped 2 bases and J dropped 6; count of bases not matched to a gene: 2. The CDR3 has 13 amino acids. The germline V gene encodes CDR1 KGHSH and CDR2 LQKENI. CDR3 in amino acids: CASSPDRGHGYTF. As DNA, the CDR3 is TGTGCCAGCTCACCAGACAGGGGCCATGGCTACACCTTC.

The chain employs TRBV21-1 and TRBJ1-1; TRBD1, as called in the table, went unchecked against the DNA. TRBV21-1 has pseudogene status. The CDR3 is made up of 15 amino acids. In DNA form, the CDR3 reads TGTGCCAGCAGCAAAGTGGCAGGCTGGAACACTGAAGCTTTCTTT. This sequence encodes CASSKVAGWNTEAFF.

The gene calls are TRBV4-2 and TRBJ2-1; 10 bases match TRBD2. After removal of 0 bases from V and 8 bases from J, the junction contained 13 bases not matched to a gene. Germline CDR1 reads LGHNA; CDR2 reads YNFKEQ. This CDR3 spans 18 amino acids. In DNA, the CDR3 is TGTGCCAGCAGCCAAGAACAATCCAGCGGGGGGGCGGTCGATGAGCAGTTCTTC. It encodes CASSQEQSSGGAVDEQFF.